One sample yielded the 5 T cell receptor beta chains listed below, sequenced in a study of neoadjuvant anti-PD-1 for oral cavity cancer. Measured with immunoSEQ multiplex PCR; TCRdb has only the in-frame clones, and not every one. The sample includes around 13,000 clones, 65% to 80% of them seen just once. The time point was: after neoadjuvant nivolumab, at surgical resection. The sample consisted of PBMCs, taken after nivolumab (anti-PD-1) treatment. These receptor sequences come from a person aged 35-79 years with oral cavity squamous cell carcinoma.

The chain carries TRBV27 and TRBJ1-1; D gene unclear. This CDR3 has 13 amino acids. Trimming took off 6 bases at V and 1 base at J, with 9 bases between the two ends. The germline gives CDR1 MNHEY, CDR2 SMNVEV (reference sequence). The CDR3 DNA reads TGTGCCAGCAGGGATAATACGAACACTGAAGCTTTCTTT. It encodes CASRDNTNTEAFF.

This clone was seen a single time. V usage is TRBV19 and J usage is TRBJ2-7, with a possible D match to TRBD1 (5 bases). V gave up 4 bases and J gave up 4 bases, with 17 bases separating them. The germline V gene has CDR1 LNHDA and CDR2 SQIVND (reference sequence). The CDR3 runs 15 residues. The CDR3 nucleotides read TGTGCCAGTAGTACCCTCGGACAATCATCTTACGAGCAGTACTTC. Its translation is CASSTLGQSSYEQYF.

The J gene is TRBJ1-1, the V gene TRBV18; 8 bases fit TRBD1. CDR1 is KGHSH, CDR2 LQKENI, per germline. With V trimmed by 5 bases and J by 5 bases, 10 bases remained unmatched. The CDR3 length is 15 residues. As DNA, the CDR3 is TGTGCCAGCTCAACATCTCAGGGGGCTCGGACTGAAGCTTTCTTT. Translated: CASSTSQGARTEAFF.

The chain combines TRBV9 with TRBJ1-1; D is ambiguous. V lost 2 bases, J lost 1 base, and 6 bases lay in between. Germline loops: CDR1 SGDLS, CDR2 YYNGEE. This CDR3 is 13 amino acids long. CDR3 in DNA: TGTGCCAGCAGCGTCGACTGGAACACTGAAGCTTTCTTT. Its translation is CASSVDWNTEAFF.

The gene calls are TRBV2 and TRBJ2-1; TRBD2 matches 11 bases. CDR1 is SNHLY, CDR2 FYNNEI, per germline. V lost 2 bases to trimming and J lost 3 bases; unmatched junction nucleotides: 6. This CDR3 has 17 residues. Here the CDR3 DNA reads TGTGCCAGCAGTGAAACCCCGACTAGCGGGATCTACAATGAGCAGTTCTTC. This codes for CASSETPTSGIYNEQFF.